These 22 T cell receptor beta chains originate from one sample sequenced in a study of blood T cell repertoires in COVID-19. The table came from immunoSEQ multiplex PCR; TCRdb's copy has only in-frame clones and leaves some out. The repertoire includes 130,000 to 150,000 clones, roughly 77% of them detected once, and approximately 5.2% sits in the top ten. Sequencing was performed on peripheral blood. These receptors originate from a woman in her 70s with COVID-19, enrolled during active disease.

The chain uses TRBV3-1 (or the pseudogene TRBV3-2) and TRBJ2-5; TRBD2 matches 8 bases. V shed 6 bases, J shed 5 bases, and the junction held 8 bases outside the gene matches. The CDR3 extends over 14 amino acids. In germline, CDR1 is LGHDT, CDR2 YNNKEL (reference sequence). The CDR3 protein is CASRASGPGETQYF. In DNA, the CDR3 is TGTGCCAGCAGGGCTAGCGGGCCGGGTGAGACCCAGTACTTC.

This clone was counted only a few times. The J gene is TRBJ2-1, the V gene TRBV12-5; TRBD2 matches 13 bases. Trimming removed 0 bases from V and 6 bases from J; junction bases left unmatched: 2. The CDR3 totals 16 residues. Germline values: CDR1 LGHNT, CDR2 FRNRAP. CDR3 DNA sequence: TGTGCTAGTGGTTTGGTACTAGCGGGGGGGCCCAATGAGCAGTTCTTC. Translated: CASGLVLAGGPNEQFF.

This chain links TRBV5-1 with TRBJ2-5; 11 bases match TRBD2. This CDR3 region has 13 residues. Trimming took 7 bases from V and 2 from J; bases not matched to a gene: 1. Germline CDR1 SGHRS, CDR2 YFSETQ. The CDR3 sequence: CASASGGQETQYF. The CDR3 DNA reads TGCGCCAGCGCTAGCGGGGGGCAAGAGACCCAGTACTTC.

The gene calls are TRBV2 and TRBJ2-3; 7 nucleotides align to TRBD1. The germline CDR1 and CDR2 sequences are SNHLY and FYNNEI. Trimming took 6 bases from V and 1 from J; bases not matched to a gene: 7. This CDR3 spans 15 amino acids. The CDR3 DNA follows: TGTGCCAGCAGAGACCGGGACAGCCGCACAGATACGCAGTATTTT. Translated: CASRDRDSRTDTQYF.

The sample holds a few counts of this clone. J is TRBJ2-3 and V is TRBV11-2; 13 bases are a match to TRBD2. V was clipped by 5 bases and J by 2 bases; unmatched bases: 10. The CDR3 has 18 residues. Germline V gene data show CDR1 as SGHAT and CDR2 as FQNNGV. CDR3 coding DNA: TGTGCCAGCAGCCCCATTAAGACTAGCGGGGGGAACACAGATACGCAGTATTTT. This translates into CASSPIKTSGGNTDTQYF.

The chain has TRBV9 and TRBJ1-3, with D perhaps matching TRBD1 (5 bases). The V gene's germline CDR1 is SGDLS and CDR2 YYNGEE. The CDR3 is 17 amino acids. V lost 0 bases and J lost 0, with 13 bases in between. The CDR3 is CASSVGGDGHSGNTIYF. CDR3 DNA: TGTGCCAGCAGCGTAGGGGGGGACGGTCACTCTGGAAACACCATATATTTT.

The chain couples TRBV10-3 to TRBJ1-4; TRBD1 matches at 10 bases. The CDR3 length is 15 residues. Germline V gene sequence: CDR1 ENHRY, CDR2 SYGVKD. After removal of 2 bases from V and 3 bases from J, the junction contained 0 bases not matched to a gene. In DNA form, the CDR3 reads TGTGCCATCAGTGAGGACAGGGGGCCTAATGAAAAACTGTTTTTT. This codes for CAISEDRGPNEKLFF.

The V call is TRBV7-3, the J call TRBJ2-2, with 9 bases aligning to TRBD2. The CDR3 extends over 14 amino acids. Germline CDR1 is SGHTA and CDR2 is FQGTGA. The ends lost 5 bases at V and 3 bases at J; junction bases unmatched: 1. This CDR3 is CASSRGGDTGELFF. The CDR3 bases are TGTGCCAGCAGCCGCGGGGGGGACACCGGGGAGCTGTTTTTT.

This chain connects TRBV2 to TRBJ2-1, with 15 positions matching TRBD2. The CDR3 length is 16 residues. Trimming took 9 bases from V and 7 from J; bases not matched to a gene: 10. Germline V gene lookup returns CDR1 SNHLY and CDR2 FYNNEI. The CDR3 sequence is CASQGTSGGIGNEQFF. CDR3 bases: TGTGCCAGTCAAGGGACTAGCGGGGGGATAGGGAATGAGCAGTTCTTC.

The chain uses TRBV4-2 and TRBJ2-1; a possible D gene is TRBD2 (5 bases). The CDR3 is 13 amino acids. Trimming cost V 1 base and J 4 bases, with 5 bases left between them. Germline V gene sequence: CDR1 LGHNA, CDR2 YNFKEQ. The chain's CDR3 is CASSQGLYNEQFF. CDR3 nucleotide sequence: TGTGCCAGCAGCCAAGGACTATACAATGAGCAGTTCTTC.

Comments on this clone: Other DNA sequences in this sample translate to the same CDR3. V is TRBV6-5 and J is TRBJ2-3; 8 bases fit TRBD1. Germline values: CDR1 MNHEY, CDR2 SVGAGI. V gave up 6 bases and J gave up 4 bases; unmatched junction bases: 9. The CDR3 extends over 15 amino acids. The CDR3 reads CASRDRGRLPDTQYF. In DNA form, the CDR3 reads TGTGCCAGCAGAGACAGGGGACGCCTCCCAGATACGCAGTATTTT.

J is TRBJ2-5 and V is TRBV5-4; tentative D call: TRBD2 (6 bases). Germline values: CDR1 SGHNT, CDR2 YYREEE (reference sequence). V gave up 5 bases and J gave up 7 bases, with 12 bases separating them. The CDR3 consists of 12 residues. The CDR3 sequence is CASRGGSRTQYF. The DNA of the CDR3 is TGTGCCAGCAGGGGGGGTAGCAGGACCCAGTACTTC.

The chain couples TRBV5-4 to TRBJ2-1, with 12 bases aligning to TRBD2. Germline V gives CDR1 SGHNT, CDR2 YYREEE (reference sequence). The CDR3 is 15 amino acids. The V segment lost 4 bases and the J segment 8 bases; nucleotides outside the gene matches: 7. The CDR3 bases are TGTGCCAGCAGCACGACTAGCGGGGGCTCCTATGAGCAGTTCTTC. Translated, it gives CASSTTSGGSYEQFF. Full variable domain (outside the CDR3, taken from reference TRBV5-4 and TRBJ2-1): ETGVTQSPTHLIKTRGQQVTLRCSSQSGHNTVSWYQQALGQGPQFIFQYYREEENGRGNFPPRFSGLQFPNYSSELNVNALELDDSALYLCASSTTSGGSYEQFFGPGTRLTVL.

The chain has TRBV27 and TRBJ2-5; 9 nucleotides line up with TRBD2. Germline CDR1 and CDR2: MNHEY and SMNVEV (reference sequence). This CDR3 is 16 amino acids long. J was trimmed by 2 bases and V by 3 bases; bases with no gene match: 7. For the CDR3, the DNA is TGTGCCAGCAGTTTGCGTGCGGGGGGGCGGCAAGAGACCCAGTACTTC. Residues: CASSLRAGGRQETQYF.

The table lists this clone with a few counts. CDR3 coding DNA: TGTGCCAGCAGCGTCGCGGGGGTCGGGAATTCACCCCTCCACTTT. Translated: CASSVAGVGNSPLHF. The chain combines TRBV9 with TRBJ1-6; TRBD1 is a possible D gene (5 bases). Per germline, CDR1 SGDLS and CDR2 YYNGEE. This CDR3 region has 15 residues. The V end was cut by 2 bases, the J end by 7 bases, with 13 bases between. The whole variable domain, remainder taken from reference TRBV9 and TRBJ1-6, is DSGVTQTPKHLITATGQRVTLRCSPRSGDLSVYWYQQSLDQGLQFLIQYYNGEERAKGNILERFSAQQFPDLHSELNLSSLELGDSALYFCASSVAGVGNSPLHFGNGTRLTVT.

This CDR3 is CASNPGQWASGELFF. As DNA, the CDR3 is TGTGCCAGCAACCCCGGACAGTGGGCGTCCGGGGAGCTGTTTTTT. This chain links TRBV3-1 (or the pseudogene TRBV3-2) with TRBJ2-2; possible D gene TRBD1, 6 bases. Germline assignment: CDR1 LGHDT and CDR2 YNNKEL (reference sequence). The CDR3 extends over 15 amino acids. V gave up 7 bases and J gave up 6 bases, with 18 bases separating them.

The rearrangement uses TRBV19 and TRBJ2-4; 9 nucleotides agree with TRBD1. V shed 3 bases and J 0 bases; nucleotides not matched to a gene: 6. The CDR3 is 17 amino acids. Per the germline V gene, CDR1 is LNHDA and CDR2 is SQIVND (reference sequence). CDR3 sequence reads: CASSILTGGRAKNIQYF. DNA for the CDR3: TGTGCCAGTAGTATTCTGACAGGGGGAAGAGCCAAAAACATTCAGTACTTC. The variable domain in full, completed from reference TRBV19 and TRBJ2-4, reads DGGITQSPKYLFRKEGQNVTLSCEQNLNHDAMYWYRQDPGQGLRLIYYSQIVNDFQKGDIAEGYSVSREKKESFPLTVTSAQKNPTAFYLCASSILTGGRAKNIQYFGAGTRLSVL.

J is TRBJ1-3 and V is TRBV19, with D maybe TRBD1 (6 bases). Germline loops: CDR1 LNHDA, CDR2 SQIVND (reference sequence). V was shortened by 7 bases and J by 3 bases, with 13 bases between the two germline ends. This CDR3 is built from 14 residues. This CDR3 is CASTSPGHGNTIYF. CDR3 coding DNA: TGTGCCAGTACGTCGCCGGGACATGGAAACACCATATATTTT.

This chain joins TRBV7-2 and TRBJ2-5; the match to TRBD2 covers 8 bases. The CDR3 consists of 14 residues. Trimming removed 7 bases from V and 1 base from J; junction bases left unmatched: 5. Germline loops: CDR1 SGHTA, CDR2 FQGNSA. The CDR3 nucleotides read TGTGCCAGCACCCGGGGGGGTAGCCAAGAGACCCAGTACTTC. Its protein is CASTRGGSQETQYF.

The rearrangement uses TRBV6-5 and TRBJ2-5; 7 bases align to TRBD1. With 6 bases clipped from V and 6 bases from J, the junction kept 7 bases outside the gene matches. The germline V gene encodes CDR1 MNHEY and CDR2 SVGAGI. The CDR3 totals 13 residues. CDR3 nucleotides: TGTGCCAGCAGCCCGACAGGGCTGAAGACCCAGTACTTC. Amino acid sequence: CASSPTGLKTQYF.

V gene TRBV4-3 combines with J gene TRBJ2-7; D remains ambiguous. Trimming left V 0 bases short and J 3 bases short, with 6 bases between. This CDR3 spans 13 amino acids. From germline, CDR1 is LGHNA and CDR2 YSLEER. CDR3 region: CASSQDVSYEQYF. The DNA for the CDR3 is TGCGCCAGCAGCCAAGATGTGAGCTACGAGCAGTACTTC.

By frequency in the sample, this clone is medium-sized. Other DNA variants within this sample encode the same CDR3. This chain uses TRBV28 with TRBJ2-7, with D possibly being TRBD1 (5 bases). Per the germline V gene, CDR1 is MDHEN and CDR2 is SYDVKM. This CDR3 has 11 amino acids. The V end lost 7 bases, the J end lost 3 bases, and 7 bases lay between the germline ends. CDR3 loop: CASNRGYEQYF. CDR3 DNA sequence: TGTGCCAGCAATAGGGGCTACGAGCAGTACTTC. Using reference TRBV28 and TRBJ2-7 for the parts outside the CDR3, the full variable domain is DVKVTQSSRYLVKRTGEKVFLECVQDMDHENMFWYRQDPGLGLRLIYFSYDVKMKEKGDIPEGYSVSREKKERFSLILESASTNQTSMYLCASNRGYEQYFGPGTRLTVT.